This T cell receptor (beta chain) was observed in a study of cytomegalovirus exposure and HLA in healthy donors. Study background: The 95 to 150 validation repertoires and the roughly 670 first-cohort repertoires shared a platform, a later analysis reported.

Germline CDR1 is MGHRA and CDR2 is YSYEKL. The CDR3 consists of 13 residues. Between the trimmed V and J ends, which lost 2 bases and 5 bases, there was a span of 7 bases. TCRdb keeps only in-frame clones here, not all; method: immunoSEQ multiplex PCR. The data hold 170,000 or so clones, with 65% to 85% observed a single time. The chain links TRBV4-1 to TRBJ1-5; D not resolved. The sequence came from a woman between 18 and 29 years old in good health and CMV-seropositive. Specimen: PBMCs. The CDR3 reads CASSQLSDQPQHF. The CDR3 DNA follows: TGCGCCAGCAGCCAATTATCGGATCAGCCCCAGCATTTT.